A single sample gave rise to the 29 T cell receptor beta chains below, sequenced in a study of blood T cell repertoires in COVID-19. The assay was immunoSEQ multiplex PCR, and TCRdb's table has in-frame clones only and misses some. Here the sample spans around 60,000 clones, about 90% being singletons. Sequenced input: peripheral blood. Receptors originate from a human donor with active COVID-19. The donor label of this sample is uncertain.

This chain uses TRBV3-1 (or the pseudogene TRBV3-2) with TRBJ2-2; 10 bases match TRBD2. J gave up 3 bases and V 9 bases, and 4 bases lay outside the gene matches. The CDR3 sequence is 14 residues long. Germline-derived CDR1 and CDR2 are LGHDT and YNNKEL (reference sequence). This CDR3 is CASGLAGDTGELFF. In nucleotides, the CDR3 is TGTGCCAGTGGGCTAGCGGGAGACACCGGGGAGCTGTTTTTT.

The genes are TRBV10-3 and TRBJ1-1, with D hard to call. The CDR3 sequence is 15 residues long. CDR1 ENHRY and CDR2 SYGVKD come from the germline V gene. V lost 0 bases, J lost 0 bases, and 8 bases lay in between. Written as DNA, the CDR3 is TGTGCCATCAGTGAGTCCGGCAGGCTGAACACTGAAGCTTTCTTT. This codes for CAISESGRLNTEAFF.

This clone came up once. The V and J genes are TRBV11-2 and TRBJ2-1; a possible D gene is TRBD1 (7 bases). In germline, CDR1 is SGHAT, CDR2 FQNNGV. The V gene lost 2 bases and the J gene lost 1 base, with 12 bases spanning the gap. CDR3 size: 16 residues. DNA of the CDR3: TGTGCCAGCAGCTTACAGGGGGGCCCTTCCTACAATGAGCAGTTCTTC. This sequence encodes CASSLQGGPSYNEQFF.

The chain has TRBV15 and TRBJ2-7; D is possibly TRBD1 (6 bases). The length of the CDR3 is 14 residues. V lost 3 bases and J lost 3, with 12 bases in between. The V gene's germline CDR1 is LNHNV and CDR2 YYDKDF (reference sequence). The CDR3 bases are TGTGCCACCAGCAGGGCAGGGGCCTTCTACGAGCAGTACTTC. Protein: CATSRAGAFYEQYF.

The chain carries TRBV24-1 and TRBJ1-5, with D possibly matching TRBD1 (6 bases). Trimming stripped 3 bases from V and 7 bases from J, with 15 bases between. The CDR3 extends over 15 amino acids. CDR1 KGHDR and CDR2 SFDVKD come from the germline V gene. The CDR3 DNA is TGTGCCACCAGTGATGGCGGGGGGGCGGAACAGCCCCAGCATTTT. It translates to CATSDGGGAEQPQHF.

The chain combines TRBV14 with TRBJ2-7; 7 bases match TRBD2. CDR3 size: 14 residues. Germline values: CDR1 SGHDN, CDR2 FVKESK. V shed 7 bases, J shed 5 bases, and the junction held 11 bases outside the gene matches. The CDR3 nucleotides are TGTGCCAGCAAAGTCAGCGGGGCGGGCCACGAGCAGTACTTC. Translating gives CASKVSGAGHEQYF.

The chain carries TRBV6-4 and TRBJ2-3; D perhaps matches TRBD2 (5 bases). Trimming left V 0 bases short and J 0 bases short, with 10 bases between. Looked up from germline, CDR1 is MRHNA and CDR2 is SNTAGT. This CDR3 has 16 residues. This CDR3 reads CASSDSVAFSTDTQYF. CDR3 DNA sequence: TGTGCCAGCAGTGACTCGGTAGCGTTTAGCACAGATACGCAGTATTTT.

The chain carries TRBV27 and TRBJ2-7; TRBD1 might be the D (6 bases). There are 16 residues in the CDR3. Germline assignment: CDR1 MNHEY and CDR2 SMNVEV (reference sequence). V gave up 5 bases and J gave up 1 base, with 18 bases separating them. In DNA, the CDR3 is TGTGCCAGCAGTCCTTCGACAGGATACCTATCCTACGAGCAGTACTTC. Encoded protein: CASSPSTGYLSYEQYF.

V gene TRBV12-3 or TRBV12-4 combines with J gene TRBJ1-1; D gene uncertain. The CDR3 runs 12 residues. The V gene lost 2 bases and the J gene lost 5 bases, with 6 bases spanning the gap. For the CDR3, the DNA is TGTGCCAGCAGTTTACGAACTACTGAAGCTTTCTTT. As protein: CASSLRTTEAFF.

This chain joins TRBV15 and TRBJ1-5; 7 positions agree with TRBD1. J was trimmed by 7 bases and V by 0 bases; bases with no gene match: 6. Germline CDR1 is LNHNV and CDR2 is YYDKDF (reference sequence). The CDR3 is 15 amino acids. CDR3 nucleotides: TGTGCCACCAGCAGAGATTTCGGGGGACAGCAGCCCCAGCATTTT. As protein: CATSRDFGGQQPQHF.

The CDR3 sequence: CASSYSAGFNQPQHF. CDR3 DNA: TGTGCCAGCAGTTACTCGGCGGGGTTCAATCAGCCCCAGCATTTT. The chain joins TRBV6-5 to TRBJ1-5; D gene unclear. This CDR3 has 15 amino acids. Between the trimmed V and J ends, which lost 0 bases and 3 bases, there was a span of 9 bases. Germline V gives CDR1 MNHEY, CDR2 SVGAGI.

The chain is built from TRBV3-1 (or the pseudogene TRBV3-2) and TRBJ2-7; 10 bases align to TRBD2. The junction had 11 bases not matched to a gene; V was cut back by 0 bases and J by 6 bases. Germline CDR1 reads LGHDT; CDR2 reads YNNKEL (reference sequence). CDR3 size: 17 residues. In nucleotides, the CDR3 is TGTGCCAGCAGCCAAGATCTACTAGCGGGACCGCGACGCGAGCAGTACTTC. It encodes CASSQDLLAGPRREQYF.

The J gene is TRBJ2-3, the V gene TRBV12-5; D possibly corresponds to TRBD2 (6 bases). Trimming left V 1 base short and J 3 bases short, with 14 bases between. CDR3 length: 16 amino acids. Germline loops: CDR1 LGHNT, CDR2 FRNRAP. The CDR3 coding sequence is TGTGCTAGTGGTTTGGGAGAAGCGGGCGGGACAGATACGCAGTATTTT. Translating gives CASGLGEAGGTDTQYF.

The rearrangement joins TRBV30 to TRBJ2-1; D is ambiguous. In germline, CDR1 is GTSNPN, CDR2 SVGIG (reference sequence). This CDR3 spans 11 amino acids. V dropped 0 bases and J dropped 10 bases, with 7 bases sitting between them. CDR3 DNA: TGTGCCTGGAGTGTACGGTCCGAGCAGTTCTTC. Translating it yields CAWSVRSEQFF.

This chain connects TRBV7-2 to TRBJ2-1, with 13 bases matching TRBD2. The CDR3 length is 16 residues. Germline V gene lookup returns CDR1 SGHTA and CDR2 FQGNSA. The trim removed 4 bases at V and 4 bases at J, leaving 4 bases unmatched. Here the CDR3 reads CASSSGTSGKYNEQFF. The CDR3, as DNA: TGTGCCAGCAGCTCCGGGACTAGCGGGAAGTACAATGAGCAGTTCTTC.

The chain joins TRBV3-1 (or the pseudogene TRBV3-2) to TRBJ1-5, with unresolved D. This CDR3 contains 14 residues. V was cut by 0 bases and J by 9 bases, with 12 bases left in between. Germline CDR1 LGHDT, CDR2 YNNKEL (reference sequence). The CDR3 spells CASSQDRSLPPQHF. The CDR3 DNA sequence: TGTGCCAGCAGCCAAGATAGGAGTCTCCCGCCCCAGCATTTT.

The chain recombines TRBV27 with TRBJ2-1; D gene unclear. There are 12 residues in the CDR3. Germline CDR1 and CDR2: MNHEY and SMNVEV (reference sequence). Trimming cost V 5 bases and J 3 bases, with 5 bases left between them. CDR3 in amino acids: CASSAYYNEQFF. Written as DNA, the CDR3 is TGTGCCAGCAGTGCCTACTACAATGAGCAGTTCTTC.

V is TRBV7-9 and J is TRBJ2-5; TRBD2 matches 11 bases. The germline V gene has CDR1 SEHNR and CDR2 FQNEAQ (reference sequence). The trim removed 5 bases at V and 0 bases at J, leaving 8 bases unmatched. This CDR3 has 17 amino acids. The CDR3 DNA sequence: TGTGCCAGCAGCCCGCCAACTAGCGGGGGTAACCAAGAGACCCAGTACTTC. Encoded protein: CASSPPTSGGNQETQYF. The full variable domain, its missing parts supplied by reference TRBV7-9 and TRBJ2-5, is DTGVSQNPRHKITKRGQNVTFRCDPISEHNRLYWYRQTLGQGPEFLTYFQNEAQLEKSRLLSDRFSAERPKGSFSTLEIQRTEQGDSAMYLCASSPPTSGGNQETQYFGPGTRLLVL.

The CDR3 sequence: CATSRGHLAKNIQYF. The CDR3 DNA reads TGTGCCACCAGCAGAGGGCATCTAGCCAAAAACATTCAGTACTTC. J is TRBJ2-4 and V is TRBV15, with unresolved D. V was clipped by 1 base and J by 0 bases, with 7 bases between them. Per germline, CDR1 LNHNV and CDR2 YYDKDF (reference sequence). CDR3 size: 15 residues.

J is TRBJ1-1 and V is TRBV25-1, with 7 nucleotides matching TRBD1. Germline V lookup: CDR1 MGHDK, CDR2 SYGVNS. The ends lost 8 bases at V and 3 bases at J; junction bases unmatched: 6. The CDR3 has 13 amino acids. CDR3 coding DNA: TGTGCCAGCGGGGACAGCCTCGACACTGAAGCTTTCTTT. Residues: CASGDSLDTEAFF.

This chain connects TRBV12-3 or TRBV12-4 to TRBJ2-7; tentative D call: TRBD1 (6 bases). CDR3 length: 13 amino acids. V gave up 0 bases and J gave up 3 bases, with 6 bases separating them. The CDR3 nucleotides read TGTGCCAGCAGTTTAGCGGACAGCTACGAGCAGTACTTC. Its translation: CASSLADSYEQYF.

This chain connects TRBV9 to TRBJ2-7; 11 bases line up with TRBD1. CDR1 and CDR2 (germline): SGDLS, YYNGEE. V gave up 6 bases and J gave up 3 bases; unmatched junction bases: 8. The CDR3 sequence is 15 residues long. The CDR3 reads CASTPRTGGVYEQYF. In DNA, the CDR3 is TGTGCCAGCACCCCCAGGACAGGGGGCGTCTACGAGCAGTACTTC.

This clone was seen only a few times. The chain uses TRBV15 and TRBJ1-3, with D unresolved. Per germline, CDR1 LNHNV and CDR2 YYDKDF (reference sequence). This CDR3 is built from 14 residues. V lost 0 bases to trimming and J lost 4 bases, with 7 bases between them. The chain's CDR3 is CATSREGVGNTIYF. The CDR3 nucleotides read TGTGCCACCAGCAGAGAGGGCGTCGGAAACACCATATATTTT.

The J gene is TRBJ2-5, the V gene TRBV21-1; the table gives TRBD2 as D, unverified against the DNA. TRBV21-1 is designated a pseudogene. The CDR3 is 15 residues long. The CDR3 bases are TGTGCCAGCAGCAAGTTGAGACTAGCGGGATGGGCCCAGTACTTC. Translated, it gives CASSKLRLAGWAQYF.

The rearrangement joins TRBV7-3 to TRBJ2-2; perhaps TRBD2 as D (5 bases). CDR1 and CDR2 from the germline V gene are SGHTA and FQGTGA. Trimming removed 2 bases from V and 4 bases from J, with 5 bases in between. The CDR3 spans 13 residues. In DNA, the CDR3 is TGTGCCAGCAGCTTACGGGGCACCGGGGAGCTGTTTTTT. Translating it yields CASSLRGTGELFF.

This clone was detected only once. The chain recombines TRBV27 with TRBJ2-1; 7 bases fit TRBD2. This CDR3 is built from 13 residues. Germline-derived CDR1 and CDR2 are MNHEY and SMNVEV (reference sequence). V dropped 3 bases and J dropped 9; count of bases not matched to a gene: 5. The CDR3 DNA is TGTGCCAGCAGTTTGGTTGGGGGGGTTGAGCAGTTCTTC. This codes for CASSLVGGVEQFF.

The V and J genes are TRBV7-9 and TRBJ2-5, with 10 bases that match TRBD2. This CDR3 spans 15 amino acids. Trimming took 4 bases from V and 5 from J; bases not matched to a gene: 7. Looked up from germline, CDR1 is SEHNR and CDR2 is FQNEAQ (reference sequence). Here the CDR3 reads CASSSLAGGGETQYF. The CDR3 DNA follows: TGTGCCAGCAGCTCATTAGCGGGAGGTGGTGAGACCCAGTACTTC.

The chain has TRBV6-1 and TRBJ2-5; perhaps TRBD2 as D (6 bases). V shed 2 bases and J shed 5 bases, with 15 bases lying between them. CDR3 length: 15 residues. CDR1 and CDR2 from the germline V gene are MNHNS and SASEGT. The CDR3 protein is CASSEWGRLMETQYF. DNA for the CDR3: TGTGCCAGCAGTGAATGGGGGAGGTTAATGGAGACCCAGTACTTC.

The chain employs TRBV5-1 and TRBJ1-1, with 8 bases matching TRBD1. The V gene's germline CDR1 is SGHRS and CDR2 YFSETQ. V was pared by 3 bases and J by 0 bases, with 1 base of the junction left unmatched. The CDR3 covers 14 residues. The CDR3 spells CASSSGQVNTEAFF. The CDR3 DNA reads as TGCGCCAGCAGCTCGGGACAGGTGAACACTGAAGCTTTCTTT.